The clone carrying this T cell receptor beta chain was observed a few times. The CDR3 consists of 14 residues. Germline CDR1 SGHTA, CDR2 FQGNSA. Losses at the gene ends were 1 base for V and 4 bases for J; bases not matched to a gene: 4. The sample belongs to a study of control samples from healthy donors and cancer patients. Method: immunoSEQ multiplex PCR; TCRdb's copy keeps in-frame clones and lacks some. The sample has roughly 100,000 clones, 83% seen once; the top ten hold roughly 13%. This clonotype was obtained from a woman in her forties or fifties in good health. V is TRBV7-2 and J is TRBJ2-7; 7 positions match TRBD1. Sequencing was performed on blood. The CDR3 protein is CASSLVGQAYEQYF. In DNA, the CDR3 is TGTGCCAGCAGCTTAGTAGGACAGGCGTACGAGCAGTACTTC.